These 20 T cell receptor beta chains were sequenced from one sample in a study of shared clonotypes between healthy human individuals (dated by TCRdb to 2020 to 2022). The method was the immunoSEQ multiplex PCR assay. The table was pulled from immuneACCESS by TCRdb, which kept in-frame rearrangements only. Such tables lose some clones; where checked, under half of the loss comes from unresolved V genes, and the rest has no known cause. This sample holds about 2.4 million clones; 93% were observed only once. 0.36% of the sample is held by the ten biggest clonotypes. Input material: naive CD4+ T cells from PBMCs. Read against the paper, the sample's cell subset or site label means: CD45RA+ positively selected. The source is a man between 18 and 35 years old in good health. Some clones in this sample may be carry-over from other donors' samples.

J is TRBJ2-7 and V is TRBV30, with D maybe TRBD1 (5 bases). Germline V gene data show CDR1 as GTSNPN and CDR2 as SVGIG (reference sequence). V lost 8 bases, J lost 1 base, and 15 bases lay in between. The CDR3 spans 13 residues. The CDR3 reads CARRVEGSYEQYF. CDR3 nucleotides: TGTGCCCGCAGGGTAGAAGGGTCCTACGAGCAGTACTTC. Together with reference TRBV30 and TRBJ2-7, the CDR3 gives the full variable domain: SQTIHQWPATLVQPVGSPLSLECTVEGTSNPNLYWYRQAAGRGLQLLFYSVGIGQISSEVPQNLSASRPQDRQFILSSKKLLLSDSGFYLCARRVEGSYEQYFGPGTRLTVT.

In this sample, this clone turned up a few times. CDR3 in DNA: TGCGCCAGCAGCCCGGACCCCCTAGCGGGAGGTACAGATACGCAGTATTTT. Its translation: CASSPDPLAGGTDTQYF. This chain connects TRBV5-1 to TRBJ2-3, with 11 bases fitting TRBD2. J lost 3 bases, V lost 4 bases, and 10 bases had no gene match. Germline V gene sequence: CDR1 SGHRS, CDR2 YFSETQ. CDR3 size: 17 residues.

The chain uses TRBV5-1 and TRBJ2-6; TRBD1 or TRBD2 may be the D gene (5 bases each). The ends were cut back, 6 bases at V and 0 bases at J, with 16 bases in the middle. In germline, CDR1 is SGHRS, CDR2 YFSETQ. The CDR3 loop spans 17 amino acids. Written as DNA, the CDR3 is TGCGCCAGCACCACGTCCGGGGCCCTCTCTGGGGCCAACGTCCTGACTTTC. Protein sequence: CASTTSGALSGANVLTF. The whole variable domain, filled in from reference TRBV5-1 and TRBJ2-6, reads KAGVTQTPRYLIKTRGQQVTLSCSPISGHRSVSWYQQTPGQGLQFLFEYFSETQRNKGNFPGRFSGRQFSNSRSEMNVSTLELGDSALYLCASTTSGALSGANVLTFGAGSRLTVL.

This clone appeared once. The V call is TRBV4-2, the J call TRBJ2-1, with TRBD2 identical over 8 bases. Germline CDR1 LGHNA, CDR2 YNFKEQ. V was clipped by 4 bases and J by 4 bases; unmatched bases: 12. CDR3 length equals 17 residues. CDR3 region: CASSPGGGGRGYNEQFF. DNA of the CDR3: TGTGCCAGCAGCCCCGGGGGGGGCGGGAGAGGATACAATGAGCAGTTCTTC.

J is TRBJ1-1 and V is TRBV9, with D perhaps matching TRBD1 (5 bases). Germline loops: CDR1 SGDLS, CDR2 YYNGEE. The V gene lost 2 bases and the J gene lost 5 bases, with 16 bases spanning the gap. CDR3 length: 15 residues. The CDR3 reads CASSVGRGGKTEAFF. The CDR3 DNA is TGTGCCAGCAGCGTGGGCCGCGGGGGGAAAACTGAAGCTTTCTTT.

The DNA of the CDR3 is TGCGCCAGCAGACGTGAGTCGGTCGACTATGGCTACACCTTC. It specifies CASRRESVDYGYTF. The chain links TRBV5-1 to TRBJ1-2, with D unclear. Germline CDR1 is SGHRS and CDR2 is YFSETQ. V was pared by 5 bases and J by 3 bases, with 14 bases between. This CDR3 region has 14 residues.

The chain recombines TRBV9 with TRBJ1-2; 10 nucleotides line up with TRBD1. The V gene's germline CDR1 is SGDLS and CDR2 YYNGEE. The J segment lost 6 bases and the V segment lost 4 bases, leaving 9 bases of the junction unmatched. The CDR3 runs 15 residues. CDR3: CASSPQTGGVDGYTF. The CDR3 nucleotides read TGTGCCAGCAGCCCCCAGACAGGGGGCGTCGATGGCTACACCTTC.

The V and J genes are TRBV19 and TRBJ2-5; 9 nucleotides match TRBD2. This CDR3 is 15 amino acids long. V lost 5 bases and J lost 5; bases outside the gene matches: 9. Looked up from germline, CDR1 is LNHDA and CDR2 is SQIVND (reference sequence). The chain's CDR3 is CASSQPGLARETQYF. The CDR3 DNA sequence: TGTGCCAGTAGTCAACCGGGACTAGCCAGGGAGACCCAGTACTTC.

The chain joins TRBV19 to TRBJ1-5, with no clear D. This CDR3 contains 16 residues. V lost 1 base and J 7 bases, leaving 17 bases between the germline ends. Germline loops: CDR1 LNHDA, CDR2 SQIVND (reference sequence). The chain's CDR3 is CASSIGYGGNGQPQHF. The CDR3 DNA is TGTGCCAGTAGTATAGGGTATGGAGGGAATGGACAGCCCCAGCATTTT.

The table lists this clone with a count of one. The J gene is TRBJ1-2, the V gene TRBV9, with TRBD1 matching over 8 bases. Looked up from germline, CDR1 is SGDLS and CDR2 is YYNGEE. V trimming: 3 bases; J trimming: 2 bases; junction bases outside the gene matches: 15. This CDR3 is built from 18 residues. CDR3 sequence (DNA): TGTGCCAGCAGCGCCGAGGACAGGGACGTTGGTTGGAACTATGGCTACACCTTC. Residues: CASSAEDRDVGWNYGYTF.

This clone was observed a single time. The V gene is TRBV2, the J gene TRBJ1-2, with D uncertain. Germline V lookup: CDR1 SNHLY, CDR2 FYNNEI. The CDR3 loop spans 13 amino acids. The V end lost 4 bases, the J end lost 3 bases, and 9 bases lay between the germline ends. The CDR3 DNA reads TGTGCCAGCAGTGTTTCTGAAGACTATGGCTACACCTTC. It translates to CASSVSEDYGYTF.

This chain links TRBV5-1 with TRBJ1-6; D ambiguous. Trimming shortened V by 5 bases and J by 7 bases, and 16 bases separated the two germline ends. Looked up from germline, CDR1 is SGHRS and CDR2 is YFSETQ. The CDR3 length is 15 residues. CDR3 protein: CASRVRGSWNSPLHF. The CDR3 DNA sequence: TGCGCCAGCAGAGTAAGAGGGTCGTGGAATTCACCCCTCCACTTT.

This clone was seen a single time. The V and J genes are TRBV18 and TRBJ1-1; 7 bases match TRBD1. CDR1 is KGHSH and CDR2 is LQKENI in the germline V gene. The CDR3 extends over 14 amino acids. The V segment lost 4 bases and the J segment 5 bases; nucleotides outside the gene matches: 7. The CDR3 sequence: CASSQMKQGTEAFF. CDR3 sequence (DNA): TGTGCCAGCTCACAGATGAAACAGGGGACTGAAGCTTTCTTT.

The rearrangement links TRBV9 to TRBJ2-1; D is ambiguous. In germline, CDR1 is SGDLS, CDR2 YYNGEE. The CDR3 extends over 14 amino acids. V shed 5 bases and J shed 3 bases, with 12 bases lying between them. The CDR3 bases are TGTGCCAGCAGTTCAATAACCGGCTACAATGAGCAGTTCTTC. Its protein product is CASSSITGYNEQFF. Together with reference TRBV9 and TRBJ2-1, the CDR3 gives the full variable domain: DSGVTQTPKHLITATGQRVTLRCSPRSGDLSVYWYQQSLDQGLQFLIQYYNGEERAKGNILERFSAQQFPDLHSELNLSSLELGDSALYFCASSSITGYNEQFFGPGTRLTVL.

CDR3 sequence (DNA): TGTGCCAGCAGCCACGGGACAGGGGCCTACGAGCAGTACTTC. It translates to CASSHGTGAYEQYF. The chain links TRBV7-2 to TRBJ2-7; 10 positions match TRBD1. The V gene end was trimmed by 5 bases and the J gene end by 2 bases; junction bases not matched to a gene: 3. CDR1 and CDR2 from the germline V gene are SGHTA and FQGNSA. The CDR3 spans 14 residues. The full variable domain, in which reference TRBV7-2 and TRBJ2-7 provide the parts outside the CDR3, is GAGVSQSPSNKVTEKGKDVELRCDPISGHTALYWYRQSLGQGLEFLIYFQGNSAPDKSGLPSDRFSAERTGGSVSTLTIQRTQQEDSAVYLCASSHGTGAYEQYFGPGTRLTVT.

This clone showed up just once. The rearrangement links TRBV10-3 to TRBJ2-7; 15 positions match TRBD2. The CDR3 has 16 residues. V was pared by 10 bases and J by 3 bases, with 10 bases of the junction left unmatched. Germline assignment: CDR1 ENHRY and CDR2 SYGVKD. DNA for the CDR3: TGTGCCACCAGGGGACTAGCGGGAGGCGGATTCTACGAGCAGTACTTC. Residues: CATRGLAGGGFYEQYF.

V usage is TRBV5-4 and J usage is TRBJ2-3; TRBD2 matches at 12 bases. The length of the CDR3 is 17 residues. CDR1 SGHNT and CDR2 YYREEE come from the germline V gene (reference sequence). J was trimmed by 11 bases and V by 3 bases; bases with no gene match: 16. CDR3 sequence (DNA): TGTGCCAGCAGCTCTAGCGGGAGGGCCTCTTGGGGGTCGGTGCAGTATTTT. Residues: CASSSSGRASWGSVQYF.

The chain uses TRBV25-1 and TRBJ1-1; 10 bases are shared with TRBD1. Germline CDR1 is MGHDK and CDR2 is SYGVNS. Trimming cost V 4 bases and J 6 bases; bases outside gene matches: 8. The CDR3 has 15 residues. The CDR3 coding sequence is TGTGCCAGCAGTGTAGTGGGGACAGGGGCTTCTGAAGCTTTCTTT. Its protein is CASSVVGTGASEAFF. Full variable domain (outside the CDR3, taken from reference TRBV25-1 and TRBJ1-1): EADIYQTPRYLVIGTGKKITLECSQTMGHDKMYWYQQDPGMELHLIHYSYGVNSTEKGDLSSESTVSRIRTEHFPLTLESARPSHTSQYLCASSVVGTGASEAFFGQGTRLTVV.

J is TRBJ1-2 and V is TRBV18, with TRBD1 identical over 7 bases. The CDR3 spans 15 residues. J gave up 1 base and V 6 bases, and 8 bases lay outside the gene matches. Germline V lookup: CDR1 KGHSH, CDR2 LQKENI. CDR3 sequence reads: CASSHGTVDNYGYTF. In DNA, the CDR3 is TGTGCCAGCTCTCACGGGACAGTCGATAACTATGGCTACACCTTC.

The chain recombines TRBV29-1 with TRBJ2-2; D ambiguous. The CDR3 is 11 residues long. Germline V gene data show CDR1 as SQVTM and CDR2 as ANQGSEA. Trimming left V 6 bases short and J 6 bases short, with 8 bases between. The CDR3 DNA follows: TGCAGCGTCTCCTCTCCCGGGGAGCTGTTTTTT. Residues: CSVSSPGELFF.